This TCR beta chain was profiled in a study of somatic mutations in cytotoxic T cells in rheumatoid arthritis. Across the study: Patient blood (around 30 ml EDTA) was collected right after diagnosis, preceding any treatment. General observations from the study: Healthy controls showed no age-related rise in CD8+ clonality, whereas rheumatoid arthritis patients did.

Germline CDR1 and CDR2: MGHRA and YSYEKL. The CDR3 consists of 17 residues. Trimming shortened V by 3 bases and J by 0 bases, and 15 bases separated the two germline ends. In the authors' workflow: Published virus-specific TCRB sequences matched only a few of the patient CD8+ clones exceeding 1%. Generated by immunoSEQ multiplex PCR, the TCRdb table keeps only in-frame clones and is missing some. The V and J calls and the clone size are those of that table, but D and trimming were determined from the DNA. The data hold 3,500 to 4,500 clones, with approximately 74% observed a single time. Comments on this clone: Its antigen is still unknown.

J is TRBJ1-3 and V is TRBV4-1; perhaps TRBD1 as D (5 bases). Sequences were obtained from CD8+ T cells sorted from blood. The clonotype was recovered from an adult with rheumatoid arthritis. DNA of the CDR3: TGCGCCAGCAGCCAGAGGGCGCAGGGCAGCTCTGGAAACACCATATATTTT. Translated: CASSQRAQGSSGNTIYF.